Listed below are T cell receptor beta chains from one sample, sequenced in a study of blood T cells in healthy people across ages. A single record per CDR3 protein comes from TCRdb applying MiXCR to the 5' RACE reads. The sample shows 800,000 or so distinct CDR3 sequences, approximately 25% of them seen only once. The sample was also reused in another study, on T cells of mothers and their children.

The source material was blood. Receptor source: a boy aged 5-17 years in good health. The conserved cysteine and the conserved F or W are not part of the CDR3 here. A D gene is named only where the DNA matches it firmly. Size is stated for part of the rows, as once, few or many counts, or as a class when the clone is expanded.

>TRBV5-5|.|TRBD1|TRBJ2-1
ASRTGTGETYEQF
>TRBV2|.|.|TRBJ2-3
ASSALTDTQY
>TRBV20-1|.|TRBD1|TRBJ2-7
SANGQDSYEQY
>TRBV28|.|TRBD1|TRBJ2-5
ASSPSGQGTQETQY
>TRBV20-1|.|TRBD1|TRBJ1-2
SAMLIGDREYGYT
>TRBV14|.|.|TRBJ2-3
ASSAVSGVGGTQY
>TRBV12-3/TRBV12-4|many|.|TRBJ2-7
ASSLALGGEQY
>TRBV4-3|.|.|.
ASSQGPLREQY
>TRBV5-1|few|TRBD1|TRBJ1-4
ASSLTGGPNEKLF
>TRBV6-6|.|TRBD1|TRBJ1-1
ASSRTGLDTEAF
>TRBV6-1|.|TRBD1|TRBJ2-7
ASRGDRGHLTYEQY
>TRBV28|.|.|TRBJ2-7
ASNWYWGKHEQY
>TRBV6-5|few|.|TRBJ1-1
ASSYSGVGEAF
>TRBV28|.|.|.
ASSFYQGSSYEQY
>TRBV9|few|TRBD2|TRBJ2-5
ASSVGGGGGETQY
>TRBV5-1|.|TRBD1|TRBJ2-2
ASSWQGADTGELF
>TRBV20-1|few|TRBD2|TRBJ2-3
SARSRDSGRTTQY